This is a list of T cell receptor beta chains from one sample in a study of neurological immune-mediated disorders. TCRdb redid the calling of the 5' RACE reads with MiXCR, one entry per CDR3 protein. This sample has more than 100,000 distinct CDR3 sequences, with under 14% found just once. The sample was PBMCs. The receptors were sampled from a female donor with HTLV-1-associated myelopathy (HAM/TSP). Both conserved end residues are part of each CDR3. Fields, in order: J gene, clone size, V gene, D gene, CDR3 protein, CDR3 DNA. A D gene is named only where the DNA matches it firmly. The size entry is marked missing in some rows and otherwise reads once, few, many or a size class.

>TRBJ2-7|many|TRBV7-2|.
CASSPPGRVHYEQYF
TGTGCCAGCAGCCCCCCAGGCAGGGTCCACTACGAGCAGTACTTC
>TRBJ2-5|many|TRBV7-9|.
CASSLASGRETQYF
TGTGCCAGCAGCTTAGCGTCGGGGCGGGAGACCCAGTACTTC
>TRBJ1-2|many|TRBV4-1|.
CASSQDAGAYGYTF
TGCGCCAGCAGCCAAGATGCTGGGGCTTATGGCTACACCTTC
>TRBJ2-1|few|TRBV20-1|TRBD1
CSALRGGGWTGGRNEQFF
TGCAGTGCTCTCCGGGGGGGTGGTTGGACAGGGGGCCGCAATGAGCAGTTCTTC
>TRBJ1-5|.|TRBV6-1|TRBD1
CASTPGQATQSQHF
TGTGCCAGCACCCCGGGACAGGCGACCCAGTCCCAGCATTTT
>TRBJ1-4|many|TRBV20-1|.
CSARGAQEDEKLFF
TGCAGTGCTAGAGGGGCACAGGAGGATGAAAAACTGTTTTTT
>TRBJ2-5|many|TRBV6-1|.
CASSEPFRDSQETQYF
TGTGCCAGCAGTGAACCGTTCCGGGACTCACAAGAGACCCAGTACTTC
>TRBJ2-3|many|TRBV5-6|.
CASSLLPGMGTDTQYF
TGTGCCAGCAGCTTGTTACCTGGCATGGGTACAGATACGCAGTATTTT
>TRBJ2-4|once|TRBV5-1|.
CVSSEGHQAKNIQYF
TGCGTCAGCAGCGAGGGACATCAAGCCAAAAACATTCAGTACTTC
>TRBJ2-3|many|TRBV7-2|TRBD2
CASNLGGTSTDTQYF
TGTGCCAGCAATCTCGGGGGGACTAGCACAGATACGCAGTATTTT
>TRBJ2-3|.|TRBV4-1|TRBD1
CASSQEGGRPDTQYF
TGCGCCAGCAGCCAAGAAGGGGGCCGTCCAGATACGCAGTATTTT
>TRBJ2-4|many|TRBV12-3/TRBV12-4|.
CASSLGSGKNIQYF
TGTGCCAGCAGTTTGGGCAGCGGGAAAAACATTCAGTACTTC
>TRBJ2-7|.|TRBV19|.
CASSIGVTYEQYF
TGTGCCAGTAGTATCGGAGTCACCTACGAGCAGTACTTC
>TRBJ2-3|many|TRBV7-2|.
CASSLAGGGDTQYF
TGTGCCAGCAGCTTAGCGGGGGGTGGGGATACGCAGTATTTT
>TRBJ2-2|many|TRBV28|TRBD1
CASSFPQGTGDTGELFF
TGTGCCAGCAGTTTCCCCCAGGGGACAGGGGACACCGGGGAGCTGTTTTTT
>TRBJ2-7|many|TRBV7-2|.
CAVTRAGAMGEQYF
TGTGCCGTTACCAGGGCGGGGGCTATGGGCGAGCAGTACTTC
>TRBJ2-5|many|TRBV7-8|TRBD1
CASSLSLADRGAEETQYF
TGTGCCAGCAGCTTAAGTCTGGCCGACAGGGGGGCCGAAGAGACCCAGTACTTC
>TRBJ2-5|many|TRBV20-1|.
CSASRQSTETQYF
TGCAGTGCTTCCCGACAAAGCACGGAGACCCAGTACTTC
>TRBJ2-1|many|TRBV5-1|.
CASSEGPYNEQFF
TGCGCCAGCAGCGAAGGGCCATACAATGAGCAGTTCTTC
>TRBJ2-3|many|TRBV5-5|.
CASGLGRHSTDTQYF
TGTGCCAGCGGGCTTGGGCGGCACAGCACAGATACGCAGTATTTT
>TRBJ1-1|many|TRBV20-1|.
CSAGGGGVTEAFF
TGCAGTGCTGGGGGGGGAGGTGTCACTGAAGCTTTCTTT
>TRBJ2-3|many|TRBV7-9|.
CASSLVLGSPDSDTQYF
TGTGCCAGCAGCTTAGTATTGGGGTCTCCCGACTCAGATACGCAGTATTTT
>TRBJ1-4|.|TRBV5-1|.
CASSLGTIRENEKLFF
TGCGCCAGCAGCTTAGGGACCATAAGAGAGAATGAAAAACTGTTTTTT
>TRBJ2-3|many|TRBV5-1|TRBD2
CASSLDSGGSTDTQYF
TGCGCCAGCAGCTTGGATAGCGGGGGTAGCACAGATACGCAGTATTTT
>TRBJ2-2|many|TRBV6-6|.
CASSYSYREITGELFF
TGTGCCAGCAGTTACTCATACAGGGAGATCACCGGGGAGCTGTTTTTT
>TRBJ2-3|many|TRBV7-2|TRBD2
CASSLGHLGLAGGSDTQYF
TGTGCCAGCAGCTTAGGCCACCTTGGACTAGCGGGGGGATCAGATACGCAGTATTTT
>TRBJ1-5|many|TRBV20-1|.
CSATATPGYVMPQHF
TGCAGTGCCACAGCTACTCCAGGGTACGTAATGCCCCAGCATTTT
>TRBJ1-1|many|TRBV20-1|.
CSARDWEQNEMNTEAFF
TGCAGTGCTAGAGATTGGGAACAGAATGAGATGAACACTGAAGCTTTCTTT
>TRBJ1-3|many|TRBV3-1|.
CASSQDRSYSGNTIYF
TGTGCCAGCAGCCAAGACAGGTCCTACTCTGGAAACACCATATATTTT